This T cell receptor beta chain was recovered during a study of CD8+CD57+ T cells in acquired aplastic anemia. On the study more broadly: Sorted CD4+ plus CD8+ cells gave DNA averaging about 3.2 ug. General study findings and limits: A significant difference in CD8+ Simpson's diversity between patients and controls was not found.

Per the germline V gene, CDR1 is SQVTM and CDR2 is ANQGSEA. V trimming: 5 bases; J trimming: 6 bases; junction bases outside the gene matches: 3. The CDR3 consists of 11 residues. CD8+CD57+ cell expansion, shown by flow cytometry, had occurred in the patients selected for sequencing. Patients uniformly had severe acquired aplastic anemia. At the time of blood sampling, patients had not yet received any therapy. TCR beta VDJ and CDR3 profiles were obtained from a genomic DNA template. Using its own MiXCR run on the reads, TCRdb lists one record per CDR3 protein. The sample includes hundreds of thousands of distinct CDR3 sequences, under 40% seen only once; the top ten take 0.82%. About this clonotype itself: Its cognate antigen is unknown.

This clonotype was obtained from a human donor with aplastic anemia. J is TRBJ1-2 and V is TRBV29-1, with 7 bases aligning to TRBD1. The sequencing input was sorted CD4+, CD8+, or CD8+CD57+ T cells (not recorded which) from PBMCs. The CDR3 DNA is TGCAGCGTTTCAGGGGGTGATGGCTACACCTTC. Amino acid sequence: CSVSGGDGYTF.